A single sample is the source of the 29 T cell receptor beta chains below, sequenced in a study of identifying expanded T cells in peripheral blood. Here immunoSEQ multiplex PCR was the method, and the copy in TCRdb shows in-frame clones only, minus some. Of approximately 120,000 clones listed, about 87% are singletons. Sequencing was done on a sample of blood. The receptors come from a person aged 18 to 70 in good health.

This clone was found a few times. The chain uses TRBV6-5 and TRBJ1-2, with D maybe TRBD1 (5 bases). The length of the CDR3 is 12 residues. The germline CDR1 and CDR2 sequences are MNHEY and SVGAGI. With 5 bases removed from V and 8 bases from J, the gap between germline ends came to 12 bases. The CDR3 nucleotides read TGTGCCAGCAGTCGGCTGGGGGACGGCTACACCTTC. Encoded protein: CASSRLGDGYTF.

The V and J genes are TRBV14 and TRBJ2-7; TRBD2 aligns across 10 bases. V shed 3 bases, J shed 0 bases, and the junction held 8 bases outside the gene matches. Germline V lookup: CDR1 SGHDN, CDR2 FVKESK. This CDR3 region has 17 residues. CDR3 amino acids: CASSQATSGVRSYEQYF. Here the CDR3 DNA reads TGTGCCAGCAGCCAGGCCACTAGCGGGGTACGCTCCTACGAGCAGTACTTC.

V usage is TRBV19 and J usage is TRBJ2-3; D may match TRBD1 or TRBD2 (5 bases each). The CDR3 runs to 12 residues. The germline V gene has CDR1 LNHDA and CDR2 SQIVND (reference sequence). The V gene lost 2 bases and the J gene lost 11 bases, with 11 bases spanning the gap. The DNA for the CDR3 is TGTGCCAGTAGTATAACTGGGGACCGGCAGTATTTT. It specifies CASSITGDRQYF.

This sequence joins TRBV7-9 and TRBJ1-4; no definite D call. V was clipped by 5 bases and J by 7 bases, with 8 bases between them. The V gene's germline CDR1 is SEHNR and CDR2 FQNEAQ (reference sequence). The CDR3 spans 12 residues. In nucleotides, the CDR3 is TGTGCCAGCAGCCTCCTAGGTGAAAAACTGTTTTTT. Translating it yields CASSLLGEKLFF.

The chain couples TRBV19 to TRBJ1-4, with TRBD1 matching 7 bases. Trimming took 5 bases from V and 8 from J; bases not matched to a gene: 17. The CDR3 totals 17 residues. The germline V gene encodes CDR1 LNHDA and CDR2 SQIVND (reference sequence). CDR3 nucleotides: TGTGCCAGTAGTCCAATCACTTCTGGACAGGAACGCGAAAAACTGTTTTTT. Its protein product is CASSPITSGQEREKLFF.

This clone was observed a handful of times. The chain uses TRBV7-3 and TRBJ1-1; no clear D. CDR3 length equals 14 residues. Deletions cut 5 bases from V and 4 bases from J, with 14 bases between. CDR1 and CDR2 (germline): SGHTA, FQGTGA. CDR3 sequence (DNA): TGTGCCAGCAGCCCCGGCGTCGTAGTCACTGAAGCTTTCTTT. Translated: CASSPGVVVTEAFF.

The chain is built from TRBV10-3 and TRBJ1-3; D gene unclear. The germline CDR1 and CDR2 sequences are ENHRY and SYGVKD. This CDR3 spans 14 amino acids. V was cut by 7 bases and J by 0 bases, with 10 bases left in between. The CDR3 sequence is CAITVSNSGNTIYF. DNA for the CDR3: TGTGCCATCACGGTGTCAAACTCTGGAAACACCATATATTTT.

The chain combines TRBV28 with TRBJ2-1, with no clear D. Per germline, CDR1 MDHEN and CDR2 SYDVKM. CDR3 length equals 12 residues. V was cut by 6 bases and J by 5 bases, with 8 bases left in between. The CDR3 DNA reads TGTGCCAGCAGACGACTCGACAATGAGCAGTTCTTC. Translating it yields CASRRLDNEQFF.

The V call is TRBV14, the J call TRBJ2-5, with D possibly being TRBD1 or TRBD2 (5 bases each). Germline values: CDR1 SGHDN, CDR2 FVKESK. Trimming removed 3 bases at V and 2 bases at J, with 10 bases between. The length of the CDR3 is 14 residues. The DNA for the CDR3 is TGTGCCAGCAGCCAGGGGACGGTTCAAGAGACCCAGTACTTC. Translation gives CASSQGTVQETQYF.

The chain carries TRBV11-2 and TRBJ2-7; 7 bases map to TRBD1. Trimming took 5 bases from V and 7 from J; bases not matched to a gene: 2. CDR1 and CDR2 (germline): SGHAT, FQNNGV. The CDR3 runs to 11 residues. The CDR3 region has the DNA TGTGCCAGCAGCCTACAGGGGGAGCAGTACTTC. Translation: CASSLQGEQYF. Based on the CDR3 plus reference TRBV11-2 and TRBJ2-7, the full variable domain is EAGVAQSPRYKIIEKRQSVAFWCNPISGHATLYWYQQILGQGPKLLIQFQNNGVVDDSQLPKDRFSAERLKGVDSTLKIQPAKLEDSAVYLCASSLQGEQYFGPGTRLTVT.

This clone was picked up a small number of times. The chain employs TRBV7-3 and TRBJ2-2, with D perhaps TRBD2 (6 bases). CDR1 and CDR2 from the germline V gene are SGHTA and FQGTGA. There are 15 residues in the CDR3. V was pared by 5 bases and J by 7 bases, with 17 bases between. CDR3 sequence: CASSPGSGLGGELFF. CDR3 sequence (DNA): TGTGCCAGCAGCCCCGGTAGCGGTCTGGGCGGGGAGCTGTTTTTT.

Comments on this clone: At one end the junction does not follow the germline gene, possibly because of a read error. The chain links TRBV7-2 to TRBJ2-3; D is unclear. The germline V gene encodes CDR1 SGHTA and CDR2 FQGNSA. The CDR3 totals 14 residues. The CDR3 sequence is CASSLWLGTDTQYF. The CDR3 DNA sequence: TGTGCCAGCAGCTTATGGCTTGGCACGGATACGCAGTATTTT. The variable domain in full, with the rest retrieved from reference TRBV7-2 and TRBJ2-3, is GAGVSQSPSNKVTEKGKDVELRCDPISGHTALYWYRQSLGQGLEFLIYFQGNSAPDKSGLPSDRFSAERTGGSVSTLTIQRTQQEDSAVYLCASSLWLGTDTQYFGPGTRLTVL.

CDR3 loop: CASSQEPYYEQYF. DNA for the CDR3: TGTGCCAGCAGCCAAGAGCCTTACTACGAGCAGTACTTC. The chain carries TRBV14 and TRBJ2-7; the D is unclear. V lost 0 bases to trimming and J lost 3 bases, with 6 bases between them. The CDR3 covers 13 residues. In germline, CDR1 is SGHDN, CDR2 FVKESK. Supplemented by reference TRBV14 and TRBJ2-7, the full variable domain reads EAGVTQFPSHSVIEKGQTVTLRCDPISGHDNLYWYRRVMGKEIKFLLHFVKESKQDESGMPNNRFLAERTGGTYSTLKVQPAELEDSGVYFCASSQEPYYEQYFGPGTRLTVT.

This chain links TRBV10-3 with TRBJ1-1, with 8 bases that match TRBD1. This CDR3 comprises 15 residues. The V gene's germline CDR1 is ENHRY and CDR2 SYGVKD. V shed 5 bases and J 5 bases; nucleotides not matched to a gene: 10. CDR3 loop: CAISSQGAKGTEAFF. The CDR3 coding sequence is TGTGCCATCAGTTCGCAGGGGGCGAAAGGAACTGAAGCTTTCTTT.

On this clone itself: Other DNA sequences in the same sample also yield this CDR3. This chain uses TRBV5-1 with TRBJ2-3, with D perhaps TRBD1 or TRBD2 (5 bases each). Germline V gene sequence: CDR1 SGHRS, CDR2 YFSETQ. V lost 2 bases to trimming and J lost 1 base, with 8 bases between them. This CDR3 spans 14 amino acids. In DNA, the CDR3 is TGCGCCAGCAGCTTTGGGACGGGCACAGATACGCAGTATTTT. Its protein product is CASSFGTGTDTQYF.

CDR3 sequence: CAWSWGNQPQHF. CDR3 in DNA: TGTGCCTGGAGTTGGGGCAATCAGCCCCAGCATTTT. This sequence joins TRBV30 and TRBJ1-5, with unresolved D. The V gene lost 2 bases and the J gene lost 2 bases, with 4 bases spanning the gap. This CDR3 comprises 12 residues. From germline, CDR1 is GTSNPN and CDR2 SVGIG (reference sequence).

The CDR3, as DNA: TGTGCCAGCTCACCACGAAAGGGGGACACCGGGGAGCTGTTTTTT. Protein product: CASSPRKGDTGELFF. V gene TRBV18 combines with J gene TRBJ2-2; possible D gene TRBD1, 6 bases. V gave up 1 base and J gave up 3 bases, with 9 bases separating them. CDR1 is KGHSH and CDR2 is LQKENI in the germline V gene. The CDR3 spans 15 residues.

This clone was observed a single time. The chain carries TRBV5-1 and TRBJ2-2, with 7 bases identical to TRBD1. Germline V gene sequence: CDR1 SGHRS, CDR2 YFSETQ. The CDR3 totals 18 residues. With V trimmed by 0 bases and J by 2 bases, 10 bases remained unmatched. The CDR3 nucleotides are TGCGCCAGCAGCTTGGCCAAGTACAGGGGAGCTAACACCGGGGAGCTGTTTTTT. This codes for CASSLAKYRGANTGELFF.

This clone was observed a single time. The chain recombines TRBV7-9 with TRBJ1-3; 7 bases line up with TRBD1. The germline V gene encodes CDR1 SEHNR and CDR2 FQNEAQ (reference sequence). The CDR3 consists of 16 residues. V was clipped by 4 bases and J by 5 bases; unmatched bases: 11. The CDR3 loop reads CASSSGQDIRRNTIYF. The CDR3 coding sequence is TGTGCCAGCAGCTCAGGACAGGATATACGCCGAAACACCATATATTTT. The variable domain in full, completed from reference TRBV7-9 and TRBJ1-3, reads DTGVSQNPRHKITKRGQNVTFRCDPISEHNRLYWYRQTLGQGPEFLTYFQNEAQLEKSRLLSDRFSAERPKGSFSTLEIQRTEQGDSAMYLCASSSGQDIRRNTIYFGEGSWLTVV.

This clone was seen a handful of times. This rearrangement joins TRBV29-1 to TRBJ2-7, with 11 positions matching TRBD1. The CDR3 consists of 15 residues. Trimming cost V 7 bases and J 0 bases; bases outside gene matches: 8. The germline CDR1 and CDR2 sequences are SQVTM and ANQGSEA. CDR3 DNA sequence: TGCAGCGCCTCTAGGACAGGGGGCTCCTCCTACGAGCAGTACTTC. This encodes CSASRTGGSSYEQYF.

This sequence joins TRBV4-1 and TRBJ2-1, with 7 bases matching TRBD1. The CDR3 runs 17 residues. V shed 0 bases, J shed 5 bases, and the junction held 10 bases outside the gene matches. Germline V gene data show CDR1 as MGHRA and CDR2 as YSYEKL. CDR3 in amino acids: CASSQDRGTTGDNEQFF. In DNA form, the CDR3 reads TGCGCCAGCAGCCAAGATCGAGGGACAACAGGGGACAATGAGCAGTTCTTC.

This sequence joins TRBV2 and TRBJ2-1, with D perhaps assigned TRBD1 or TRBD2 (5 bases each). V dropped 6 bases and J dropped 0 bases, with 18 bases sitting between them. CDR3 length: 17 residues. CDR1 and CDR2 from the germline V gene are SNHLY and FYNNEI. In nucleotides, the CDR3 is TGTGCCAGCAGCCACGGGGCTCCACAGTACTCCTACAATGAGCAGTTCTTC. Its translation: CASSHGAPQYSYNEQFF.

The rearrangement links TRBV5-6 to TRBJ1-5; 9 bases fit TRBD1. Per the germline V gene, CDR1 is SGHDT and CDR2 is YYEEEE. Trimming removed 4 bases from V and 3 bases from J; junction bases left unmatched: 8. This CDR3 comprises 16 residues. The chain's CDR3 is CASSRGRDRVNQPQHF. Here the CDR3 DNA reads TGTGCCAGCAGCCGCGGGAGGGACAGGGTCAATCAGCCCCAGCATTTT.

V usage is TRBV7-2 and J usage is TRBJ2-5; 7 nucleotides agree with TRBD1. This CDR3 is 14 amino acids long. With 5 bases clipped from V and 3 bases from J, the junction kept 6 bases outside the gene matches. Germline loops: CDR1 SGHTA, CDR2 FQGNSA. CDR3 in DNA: TGTGCCAGCAGCCCAGACAGGGACGAAGAGACCCAGTACTTC. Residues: CASSPDRDEETQYF. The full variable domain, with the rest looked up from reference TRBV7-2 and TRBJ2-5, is GAGVSQSPSNKVTEKGKDVELRCDPISGHTALYWYRQSLGQGLEFLIYFQGNSAPDKSGLPSDRFSAERTGGSVSTLTIQRTQQEDSAVYLCASSPDRDEETQYFGPGTRLLVL.

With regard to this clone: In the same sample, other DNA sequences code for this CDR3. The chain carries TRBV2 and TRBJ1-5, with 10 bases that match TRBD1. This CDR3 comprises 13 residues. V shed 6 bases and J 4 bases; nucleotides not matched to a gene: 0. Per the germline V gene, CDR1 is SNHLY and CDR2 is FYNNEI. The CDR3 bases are TGTGCCAGCAGGGGACAGGGGAATCAGCCCCAGCATTTT. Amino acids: CASRGQGNQPQHF.

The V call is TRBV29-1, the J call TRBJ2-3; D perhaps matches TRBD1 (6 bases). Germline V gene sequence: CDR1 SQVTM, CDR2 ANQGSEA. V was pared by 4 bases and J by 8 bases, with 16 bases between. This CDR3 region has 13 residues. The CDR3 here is CSVGEGVLGTQYF. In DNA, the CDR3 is TGCAGCGTTGGAGAGGGGGTGTTAGGTACGCAGTATTTT.

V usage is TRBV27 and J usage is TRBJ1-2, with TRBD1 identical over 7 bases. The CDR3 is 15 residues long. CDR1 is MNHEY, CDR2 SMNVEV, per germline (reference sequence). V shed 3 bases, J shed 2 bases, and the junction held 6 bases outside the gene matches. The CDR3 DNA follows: TGTGCCAGCAGTTTCAGGGACAGATTAAACTATGGCTACACCTTC. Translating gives CASSFRDRLNYGYTF.

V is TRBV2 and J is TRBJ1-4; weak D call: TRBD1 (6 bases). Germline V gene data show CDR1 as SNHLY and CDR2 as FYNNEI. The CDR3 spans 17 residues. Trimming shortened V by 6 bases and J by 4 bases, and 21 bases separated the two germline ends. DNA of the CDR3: TGTGCCAGCAGCGCTCGGACAGCGATTGGACTTAATGAAAAACTGTTTTTT. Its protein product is CASSARTAIGLNEKLFF.

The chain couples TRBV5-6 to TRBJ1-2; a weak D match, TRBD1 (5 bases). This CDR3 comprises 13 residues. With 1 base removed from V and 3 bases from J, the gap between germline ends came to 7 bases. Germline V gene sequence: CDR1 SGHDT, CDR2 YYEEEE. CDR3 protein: CASSLLGDYGYTF. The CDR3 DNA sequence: TGTGCCAGCAGCTTGTTGGGGGACTATGGCTACACCTTC.